A single sample gave rise to the 20 T cell receptor beta chains below, sequenced in a study of regulatory T cells in long-lasting Graves disease. Time point indicated: persistent/refractory GD, antithyroid drugs over 5 years with positive TRAb. Following extraction of RNA from PBMCs, that RNA was used to make the TCR library. The TCR beta library used iRepertoire HTBI primers with Arm-PCR amplification of CDR3. Each CDR3 protein is one row after TCRdb ran MiXCR on the multiplex PCR reads. The table shows about 470,000 distinct CDR3 sequences, with less than 25% occurring only once. This material consisted of peripheral blood mononuclear cells (PBMCs), taken when the disease was refractory, from a patient treated with antithyroid drugs. Every receptor here comes from a female donor with Graves disease.

This clonotype was counted ten times or more. The chain combines TRBV29-1 with TRBJ2-7; tentatively, D is TRBD1 (6 bases). CDR3 length: 13 residues. V lost 7 bases and J 2 bases, leaving 15 bases between the germline ends. CDR1 and CDR2 (germline): SQVTM, ANQGSEA. The CDR3 is CSASTGFAYEQYF. As DNA, the CDR3 is TGCAGCGCTTCCACAGGGTTCGCCTACGAGCAGTACTTC.

This clonotype was seen a handful of times. The chain joins TRBV5-1 to TRBJ1-2; D uncertain. The CDR3 has 18 amino acids. The germline CDR1 and CDR2 sequences are SGHRS and YFSETQ. The ends were cut back, 2 bases at V and 3 bases at J, with 23 bases in the middle. For the CDR3, the DNA is TGCGCCAGCAGCTTCGTTTTGGGCGCCGAAAGGTTTGACTATGGCTACACCTTC. This encodes CASSFVLGAERFDYGYTF.

This clonotype was seen at least ten times. The chain has TRBV28 and TRBJ1-5; D gene unclear. V lost 5 bases, J lost 7 bases, and 15 bases lay in between. Germline V gene data show CDR1 as MDHEN and CDR2 as SYDVKM. The CDR3 length is 14 residues. The CDR3 region has the DNA TGTGCCAGCAGTCTAAGGCCGTATCAACAGCCCCAGCATTTT. The encoded protein is CASSLRPYQQPQHF.

To note about this clonotype: A read error may produce the germline difference seen at one junction end. The chain employs TRBV7-9 and TRBJ2-7, with D perhaps given as TRBD1 or TRBD2 (5 bases each). Germline CDR1 and CDR2: SEHNR and FQNEAQ (reference sequence). The CDR3 runs 14 residues. CDR3 sequence reads: CASSRQGRTGEQYF. The CDR3 region has the DNA TGTGCGAGCAGTCGGCAGGGTAGGACGGGAGAGCAGTACTTC.

The chain combines TRBV29-1 with TRBJ2-7; 10 bases map to TRBD2. V lost 6 bases and J lost 0; bases outside the gene matches: 5. This CDR3 spans 14 amino acids. CDR1 SQVTM and CDR2 ANQGSEA come from the germline V gene. The CDR3 nucleotides are TGCAGCGTAACTAGCGGGGAAAGCTCCTACGAGCAGTACTTC. It specifies CSVTSGESSYEQYF.

Ten or more counts support this clonotype. Here the CDR3 reads CSARDSLGQGIVYEQYF. In nucleotides, the CDR3 is TGCAGTGCTAGAGATAGTCTGGGGCAGGGAATAGTCTACGAGCAGTACTTC. The chain has TRBV20-1 and TRBJ2-7; D possibly corresponds to TRBD1 (5 bases). CDR3 size: 17 residues. Per germline, CDR1 DFQATT and CDR2 SNEGSKA (reference sequence). Trimming left V 0 bases short and J 3 bases short, with 21 bases between.

The chain employs TRBV4-1 and TRBJ2-7; 7 positions agree with TRBD2. V dropped 1 base and J dropped 5; count of bases not matched to a gene: 8. CDR1 and CDR2 (germline): MGHRA, YSYEKL. This CDR3 contains 15 residues. DNA for the CDR3: TGCGCCAGCAGCCAAGTCCGGCGGGAGATTAACGAGCAGTACTTC. It encodes CASSQVRREINEQYF.

To note about this clonotype: This CDR3 is missing its conserved last phenylalanine or tryptophan, likely due to a read error. No DNA is shown, since the ends of the CDR3 on it are uncertain; the CDR3 is the one TCRdb lists. The chain combines TRBV7-3 with TRBJ2-5; TRBD1, the table's D call, lacks a check against the DNA. The germline V gene encodes CDR1 SGHTA and CDR2 FQGTGA. The CDR3 spans 11 residues, counting both ends. CDR3 region: CASSGPGTYGA.

This clonotype was detected ten times or more. The rearrangement links TRBV28 to TRBJ1-2, with 8 bases fitting TRBD1. J was trimmed by 1 base and V by 5 bases; bases with no gene match: 6. CDR3 length: 15 amino acids. The germline V gene has CDR1 MDHEN and CDR2 SYDVKM. CDR3 residues: CASSPRTGLNYGYTF. The CDR3 bases are TGTGCCAGCAGTCCACGGACAGGGCTTAACTATGGCTACACCTTC.

This clonotype was counted at least ten times. The chain has TRBV6-5 and TRBJ2-2, with TRBD1 matching 9 bases. This CDR3 is built from 15 residues. Germline V gene sequence: CDR1 MNHEY, CDR2 SVGAGI. The J segment lost 5 bases and the V segment lost 1 base, leaving 2 bases of the junction unmatched. This CDR3 reads CASSYLGQGTGELFF. CDR3 nucleotides: TGTGCCAGCAGTTACTTGGGACAGGGAACCGGGGAGCTGTTTTTT.

The CDR3 here is CASSTGGPYNEQFF. CDR3 sequence (DNA): TGTGCCAGCAGCACCGGGGGGCCCTACAATGAGCAGTTCTTC. The V call is TRBV28, the J call TRBJ2-1; D perhaps matches TRBD2 (7 bases). Germline V lookup: CDR1 MDHEN, CDR2 SYDVKM. The CDR3 runs 14 residues. V lost 6 bases and J lost 2, with 11 bases in between.

As concerns this clonotype: Just one base apart from a much larger clone, this may be a read error. V is TRBV6-2 or TRBV6-3 and J is TRBJ1-2; 7 positions match TRBD1. The CDR3 runs to 12 residues. CDR1 and CDR2 from the germline V gene are MNHEY and SVGEGT. CDR3 DNA: TGTGCCGGCAGACCAGGGGGACAGGGCTACACCTTC. Translating it yields CAGRPGGQGYTF.

V gene TRBV29-1 combines with J gene TRBJ1-2; D may be TRBD1 (5 bases). There are 14 residues in the CDR3. V shed 6 bases and J shed 4 bases, with 18 bases lying between them. Germline lookup yields CDR1 SQVTM and CDR2 ANQGSEA. CDR3 DNA: TGCAGCGTGGGGGGGGAGGGGCCGCTCTATGGCTACACCTTC. Its translation: CSVGGEGPLYGYTF.

This clonotype was detected many times. The V call is TRBV28, the J call TRBJ1-1; D remains ambiguous. The CDR3 is made up of 15 amino acids. V lost 6 bases and J 0 bases, leaving 14 bases between the germline ends. Germline V lookup: CDR1 MDHEN, CDR2 SYDVKM. In DNA, the CDR3 is TGTGCCAGCAGCCCCAGCGGGAGTATGAACACTGAAGCTTTCTTT. As protein: CASSPSGSMNTEAFF.

As for this clonotype: Possible read error: a much larger clone is one base away. A read error is likely, as this CDR3 ends without the conserved phenylalanine or tryptophan. The chain has TRBV6-2 or TRBV6-3 and TRBJ2-7; D uncertain. The CDR3 is made up of 13 amino acids. The germline V gene has CDR1 MNHEY and CDR2 SVGEGT. Trimming cost V 2 bases and J 0 bases, with 5 bases left between them. The CDR3 loop is CASSYTASYEQYS. The CDR3 bases are TGTGCCAGCAGTTACACCGCCTCCTACGAGCAGTACTCC.

J is TRBJ1-1 and V is TRBV18, with D unclear. V lost 1 base, J lost 0 bases, and 12 bases lay in between. The germline CDR1 and CDR2 sequences are KGHSH and LQKENI. The CDR3 runs to 16 residues. The chain's CDR3 is CASSPQFSTVNTEAFF. The DNA of the CDR3 is TGTGCCAGCTCACCACAATTTTCGACGGTGAACACTGAAGCTTTCTTT.

V and J are TRBV11-2 and TRBJ2-1, with TRBD1 matching 10 bases. Germline lookup yields CDR1 SGHAT and CDR2 FQNNGV. The J segment lost 1 base and the V segment lost 6 bases, leaving 3 bases of the junction unmatched. The CDR3 runs 15 residues. The CDR3: CASRRTGGSYNEQFF. In DNA, the CDR3 is TGTGCCAGCAGACGGACAGGGGGTTCCTACAATGAGCAGTTCTTC.

The chain employs TRBV2 and TRBJ2-3; D call uncertain. Germline CDR1 is SNHLY and CDR2 is FYNNEI. This CDR3 spans 12 amino acids. The V end lost 6 bases, the J end lost 2 bases, and 6 bases lay between the germline ends. CDR3 in amino acids: CASRTVTDTQYF. In DNA, the CDR3 is TGTGCCAGCAGAACGGTCACAGATACGCAGTATTTT.

This clonotype was observed at least ten times. This chain links TRBV6-2 or TRBV6-3 with TRBJ1-2, with no clear D. The germline gives CDR1 MNHEY, CDR2 SVGEGT. This CDR3 contains 13 residues. Trimming stripped 6 bases from V and 5 bases from J, with 13 bases between. In DNA form, the CDR3 reads TGTGCCAGCAGCTCCGGTCCACCTTATGGCTACACCTTC. Encoded protein: CASSSGPPYGYTF.

Many counts were recorded for this clonotype. The genes are TRBV28 and TRBJ1-1; the D is unclear. Per germline, CDR1 MDHEN and CDR2 SYDVKM. CDR3 length: 12 amino acids. Trimming pared 1 base from V and 11 bases from J, leaving 11 bases between. The CDR3: CASSLSTLNAFF. DNA of the CDR3: TGTGCCAGCAGTTTATCCACCCTTAACGCTTTCTTT.